The rows below give T cell receptor beta chains drawn from one sample of a study of early T cells in non-severe SARS-CoV-2 infection. TCRdb re-analysed the 5' RACE reads in MiXCR, keeping a single row per CDR3 protein. This table holds 50,000 or so distinct CDR3 sequences, roughly 13% found once. The sequencing input was whole blood. The receptors shown here come from an adult who was a healthcare worker with PCR-confirmed SARS-CoV-2 infection or an uninfected control (not recorded which). The CDR3 runs from the conserved cysteine through the conserved F or W. Fields, in order: clone size, V gene, J gene, D gene, CDR3 protein, CDR3 DNA. The D gene is left open where the match is weak. Size is stated for part of the rows, as once, few or many counts, or as a class when the clone is expanded.

clone_size: many
v_call: TRBV29-1
j_call: TRBJ2-5
d_call: TRBD1
cdr3_aa: CSVVWDRGSETQYF
cdr3_nt: TGCAGCGTTGTTTGGGACAGGGGGTCGGAGACCCAGTACTTC

clone_size: many
v_call: TRBV19
j_call: TRBJ2-1
d_call: .
cdr3_aa: CASSQRAADEQFF
cdr3_nt: TGTGCCAGTTCACAACGGGCAGCCGATGAGCAGTTCTTC

clone_size: .
v_call: TRBV11-1
j_call: TRBJ2-5
d_call: .
cdr3_aa: CASSQEAAETQYF
cdr3_nt: TGTGCCAGCAGCCAAGAGGCGGCCGAGACCCAGTACTTC

clone_size: few
v_call: TRBV3-1
j_call: TRBJ2-1
d_call: TRBD2
cdr3_aa: CASSHILTSGRSGNEQFF
cdr3_nt: TGTGCCAGCAGCCACATCCTGACTAGCGGGAGGTCTGGGAATGAGCAGTTCTTC

clone_size: few
v_call: TRBV5-1
j_call: TRBJ1-4
d_call: .
cdr3_aa: CASSLETANEKLFF
cdr3_nt: TGCGCCAGCAGCCTCGAGACAGCAAATGAAAAACTGTTTTTT

clone_size: once
v_call: TRBV27
j_call: TRBJ2-2
d_call: .
cdr3_aa: CASRDMNTGELFF
cdr3_nt: TGTGCCAGCAGGGACATGAACACCGGGGAGCTGTTTTTT

clone_size: few
v_call: TRBV6-6
j_call: TRBJ2-5
d_call: .
cdr3_aa: CASTSRGYQETQYF
cdr3_nt: TGTGCCAGCACCTCGAGGGGTTACCAAGAGACCCAGTACTTC

clone_size: many
v_call: TRBV20-1
j_call: TRBJ2-1
d_call: TRBD2
cdr3_aa: CSARGLAGNEQFF
cdr3_nt: TGCAGTGCTAGGGGACTAGCGGGGAATGAGCAGTTCTTC

clone_size: .
v_call: TRBV7-9
j_call: TRBJ1-5
d_call: .
cdr3_aa: CASSLGAGRAQHF
cdr3_nt: TGTGCCAGCAGCTTAGGGGCAGGCAGGGCCCAGCATTTT

clone_size: many
v_call: TRBV29-1
j_call: TRBJ2-1
d_call: .
cdr3_aa: CSVLPRGGTSGGEQFF
cdr3_nt: TGCAGCGTCCTGCCCCGGGGCGGTACTTCTGGGGGGGAGCAGTTCTTC

clone_size: .
v_call: TRBV29-1
j_call: TRBJ2-3
d_call: .
cdr3_aa: CSVEQATDTQYF
cdr3_nt: TGCAGCGTTGAACAGGCCACAGATACGCAGTATTTT

clone_size: .
v_call: TRBV12-3/TRBV12-4
j_call: TRBJ2-5
d_call: TRBD2
cdr3_aa: CASSLGVAGVETQYF
cdr3_nt: TGTGCCAGCAGTCTTGGGGTAGCGGGAGTAGAGACCCAGTACTTC

clone_size: .
v_call: TRBV28
j_call: TRBJ1-1
d_call: TRBD1
cdr3_aa: CASSAGQGGTEAFF
cdr3_nt: TGTGCCAGCAGTGCCGGACAGGGAGGCACTGAAGCTTTCTTT

clone_size: few
v_call: TRBV4-1
j_call: TRBJ2-3
d_call: .
cdr3_aa: CASSRRSGSEDTQYF
cdr3_nt: TGCGCCAGCAGCCGTAGGTCAGGGAGCGAAGATACGCAGTATTTT

clone_size: many
v_call: TRBV28
j_call: TRBJ2-4
d_call: .
cdr3_aa: CASSLTGPGRIQYF
cdr3_nt: TGTGCCAGCAGTTTAACCGGGCCCGGCAGAATTCAGTACTTC

clone_size: .
v_call: TRBV4-2
j_call: TRBJ2-1
d_call: TRBD2
cdr3_aa: CASSQDGTSGSFSSREQFF
cdr3_nt: TGTGCCAGCAGCCAAGACGGGACTAGCGGGAGTTTCAGTAGTCGGGAGCAGTTCTTC

clone_size: few
v_call: TRBV20-1
j_call: TRBJ2-3
d_call: .
cdr3_aa: CSATLFGSSTDTQYF
cdr3_nt: TGCAGTGCTACCCTTTTCGGCAGCTCCACAGATACGCAGTATTTT

clone_size: few
v_call: TRBV3-1
j_call: TRBJ1-1
d_call: .
cdr3_aa: CASSQELVARGRGTEAFF
cdr3_nt: TGTGCCAGCAGCCAAGAGTTAGTAGCTAGGGGTCGGGGGACTGAAGCTTTCTTT

clone_size: many
v_call: TRBV6-2/TRBV6-3
j_call: TRBJ2-1
d_call: .
cdr3_aa: CASRQPLYNEQFF
cdr3_nt: TGTGCCAGCAGACAGCCCTTATACAATGAGCAGTTCTTC

clone_size: few
v_call: TRBV5-6
j_call: TRBJ2-3
d_call: TRBD2
cdr3_aa: CASSNGLATDTQYF
cdr3_nt: TGTGCCAGCAGCAACGGACTAGCCACAGATACGCAGTATTTT

clone_size: .
v_call: TRBV2
j_call: TRBJ1-4
d_call: .
cdr3_aa: CASKMASGEKLFF
cdr3_nt: TGTGCCAGCAAGATGGCATCAGGTGAAAAACTGTTTTTT

clone_size: .
v_call: TRBV11-2
j_call: TRBJ1-4
d_call: TRBD1
cdr3_aa: CASSQDRAMFF
cdr3_nt: TGTGCCAGCAGTCAAGACAGGGCGATGTTTTTT

clone_size: .
v_call: TRBV7-6
j_call: TRBJ2-1
d_call: TRBD2
cdr3_aa: CASSFTPPGLAGDNEQFF
cdr3_nt: TGTGCCAGCAGCTTTACCCCCCCCGGACTAGCGGGAGACAATGAGCAGTTCTTC

clone_size: many
v_call: TRBV6-2/TRBV6-3
j_call: TRBJ1-5
d_call: TRBD1
cdr3_aa: CASSRDRGPSNQPQHF
cdr3_nt: TGTGCCAGCAGTAGAGACAGGGGGCCGAGCAATCAGCCCCAGCATTTT

clone_size: .
v_call: TRBV9
j_call: TRBJ2-6
d_call: .
cdr3_aa: CASSVVSGANVLTF
cdr3_nt: TGTGCCAGCAGCGTAGTGTCTGGGGCCAACGTCCTGACTTTC

clone_size: .
v_call: TRBV6-5
j_call: TRBJ2-1
d_call: .
cdr3_aa: CASSYGGFEQFF
cdr3_nt: TGTGCCAGCAGTTACGGGGGGTTTGAGCAGTTCTTC

clone_size: .
v_call: TRBV4-1
j_call: TRBJ1-5
d_call: .
cdr3_aa: CASSQSGGAGQPQHF
cdr3_nt: TGCGCCAGCAGCCAATCGGGGGGGGCCGGACAGCCCCAGCATTTT

clone_size: many
v_call: TRBV28
j_call: TRBJ2-7
d_call: .
cdr3_aa: CASSPRVFASYEQYF
cdr3_nt: TGTGCCAGCAGTCCACGTGTTTTCGCCTCCTACGAGCAGTACTTC

clone_size: few
v_call: TRBV29-1
j_call: TRBJ1-1
d_call: .
cdr3_aa: CSVEDRESTEAFF
cdr3_nt: TGCAGCGTTGAAGATCGGGAGAGCACTGAAGCTTTCTTT

clone_size: many
v_call: TRBV28
j_call: TRBJ2-7
d_call: TRBD1
cdr3_aa: CASSPVRGQGEPYEQYF
cdr3_nt: TGTGCCAGCAGTCCCGTCAGGGGACAGGGGGAGCCCTACGAGCAGTACTTC

clone_size: .
v_call: TRBV7-3
j_call: TRBJ1-1
d_call: TRBD1
cdr3_aa: CASSLIQGAEAFF
cdr3_nt: TGTGCCAGCAGCTTAATACAGGGGGCTGAAGCTTTCTTT

clone_size: many
v_call: TRBV6-6
j_call: TRBJ2-1
d_call: .
cdr3_aa: CASSYSNAPRDIDEQFF
cdr3_nt: TGTGCCAGCAGTTACTCGAATGCCCCGCGGGACATCGATGAGCAGTTCTTC

clone_size: few
v_call: TRBV6-5
j_call: TRBJ2-6
d_call: .
cdr3_aa: CASSPRVAGANVLTF
cdr3_nt: TGTGCCAGCAGTCCCAGGGTGGCTGGGGCCAACGTCCTGACTTTC

clone_size: .
v_call: TRBV6-5
j_call: TRBJ1-2
d_call: .
cdr3_aa: CASSYSQADPFGYTF
cdr3_nt: TGTGCCAGCAGTTACTCGCAAGCGGACCCCTTTGGCTACACCTTC

clone_size: few
v_call: TRBV28
j_call: TRBJ1-6
d_call: TRBD1
cdr3_aa: CASNGDREDNSPLHF
cdr3_nt: TGTGCCAGCAATGGGGACAGGGAAGACAATTCACCCCTCCACTTT

clone_size: few
v_call: TRBV20-1
j_call: TRBJ2-4
d_call: .
cdr3_aa: CSVGPTKNIQYF
cdr3_nt: TGCAGTGTGGGGCCTACCAAAAACATTCAGTACTTC

clone_size: .
v_call: TRBV28
j_call: TRBJ1-1
d_call: .
cdr3_aa: CASSNWASGAFF
cdr3_nt: TGTGCCAGCAGTAATTGGGCGTCTGGGGCTTTCTTT

clone_size: many
v_call: TRBV12-3/TRBV12-4
j_call: TRBJ1-2
d_call: .
cdr3_aa: CASSRQGRDGYTF
cdr3_nt: TGTGCCAGCAGCCGTCAAGGGCGGGATGGCTACACCTTC

clone_size: many
v_call: TRBV7-9
j_call: TRBJ1-4
d_call: .
cdr3_aa: CASRAGTEKLFF
cdr3_nt: TGTGCCAGCAGGGCAGGGACAGAAAAACTGTTTTTT

clone_size: .
v_call: TRBV20-1
j_call: TRBJ2-2
d_call: .
cdr3_aa: CSASRGPNTGELFF
cdr3_nt: TGCAGTGCCTCCAGGGGCCCGAACACCGGGGAGCTGTTTTTT

clone_size: few
v_call: TRBV27
j_call: TRBJ2-7
d_call: TRBD1
cdr3_aa: CASSRTGAPYEQYF
cdr3_nt: TGTGCCAGCAGCCGGACAGGGGCCCCCTACGAGCAGTACTTC

clone_size: once
v_call: TRBV27
j_call: TRBJ1-5
d_call: .
cdr3_aa: CASSPTWAGINQPQHF
cdr3_nt: TGTGCCAGCAGCCCAACGTGGGCGGGGATCAATCAGCCCCAGCATTTT

clone_size: .
v_call: TRBV7-3
j_call: TRBJ2-1
d_call: TRBD2
cdr3_aa: CVSSLGSGSSYNEQFF
cdr3_nt: TGTGTCAGCAGCTTGGGTAGCGGGAGCTCCTACAATGAGCAGTTCTTC

clone_size: many
v_call: TRBV18
j_call: TRBJ1-1
d_call: .
cdr3_aa: CASSPDRTEAFF
cdr3_nt: TGTGCCAGCTCGCCCGACAGGACTGAAGCTTTCTTT

clone_size: few
v_call: TRBV20-1
j_call: TRBJ1-2
d_call: TRBD1
cdr3_aa: CSAPRGTAYGYTF
cdr3_nt: TGCAGTGCCCCGAGGGGGACAGCCTATGGCTACACCTTC

clone_size: once
v_call: TRBV20-1
j_call: TRBJ2-5
d_call: .
cdr3_aa: CSARVAGNQETQYF
cdr3_nt: TGCAGTGCTAGAGTGGCAGGGAACCAAGAGACCCAGTACTTC

clone_size: .
v_call: TRBV29-1
j_call: TRBJ1-1
d_call: TRBD1
cdr3_aa: CSVPRGQGVLNTEAFF
cdr3_nt: TGCAGCGTACCCCGAGGACAGGGGGTACTGAACACTGAAGCTTTCTTT

clone_size: .
v_call: TRBV12-3/TRBV12-4
j_call: TRBJ1-5
d_call: .
cdr3_aa: CASSLNQDLKTAQHF
cdr3_nt: TGTGCCAGCAGTTTAAATCAGGACCTAAAGACCGCCCAGCATTTT

clone_size: many
v_call: TRBV3-1
j_call: TRBJ2-1
d_call: TRBD2
cdr3_aa: CASSHRAGGSYNEQFF
cdr3_nt: TGTGCCAGCAGCCACCGAGCGGGGGGCTCCTACAATGAGCAGTTCTTC

clone_size: .
v_call: TRBV20-1
j_call: TRBJ2-3
d_call: .
cdr3_aa: CSAYTGRRADTQYF
cdr3_nt: TGCAGTGCCTACACAGGGAGGCGGGCAGATACGCAGTATTTT

clone_size: many
v_call: TRBV11-2
j_call: TRBJ2-5
d_call: TRBD2
cdr3_aa: CASSLVSGVKTQYF
cdr3_nt: TGTGCCAGCAGCTTAGTGAGCGGGGTTAAGACCCAGTACTTC

clone_size: few
v_call: TRBV4-3
j_call: TRBJ1-2
d_call: TRBD1
cdr3_aa: CASSQDPTGNRGYTF
cdr3_nt: TGCGCCAGCAGCCAAGACCCGACAGGGAACCGTGGCTACACCTTC

clone_size: few
v_call: TRBV5-5
j_call: TRBJ2-7
d_call: .
cdr3_aa: CASSPGDAAYEQYF
cdr3_nt: TGTGCCAGCAGCCCAGGGGACGCCGCCTACGAGCAGTACTTC

clone_size: .
v_call: TRBV20-1
j_call: TRBJ2-7
d_call: TRBD1
cdr3_aa: CSASVTRPGQSSPYEQYF
cdr3_nt: TGCAGTGCTAGTGTTACAAGACCGGGACAGTCTTCTCCCTACGAGCAGTACTTC

clone_size: few
v_call: TRBV29-1
j_call: TRBJ2-3
d_call: .
cdr3_aa: CSELRVTDTQYF
cdr3_nt: TGCAGCGAATTGCGGGTTACAGATACGCAGTATTTT

clone_size: .
v_call: TRBV9
j_call: TRBJ1-1
d_call: .
cdr3_aa: CASSVVTGVRTEAFF
cdr3_nt: TGTGCCAGCAGCGTAGTGACCGGGGTTAGGACTGAAGCTTTCTTT

clone_size: .
v_call: TRBV7-3
j_call: TRBJ2-2
d_call: .
cdr3_aa: CASSFTSAGELFFF
cdr3_nt: .

clone_size: .
v_call: TRBV28
j_call: TRBJ1-1
d_call: .
cdr3_aa: CASRGVEGEAFF
cdr3_nt: TGTGCCAGCAGGGGGGTGGAGGGTGAAGCTTTCTTT

clone_size: many
v_call: TRBV27
j_call: TRBJ2-7
d_call: .
cdr3_aa: CASSPRSYEQYF
cdr3_nt: TGTGCCAGCAGTCCGAGGTCCTACGAGCAGTACTTC